These 14 T cell receptor beta chains were sequenced from one sample in a study of blood T cell repertoires in COVID-19. This table comes from immunoSEQ multiplex PCR, and its TCRdb copy is limited to in-frame clones, with some not included. This sample has fewer than 250,000 clones, with around 86% found just once. Sequenced input: PBMCs or T cells enriched from blood (not recorded which). These receptors came from a woman aged 50 to 60 with acute COVID-19.

This clone was picked up one time. J is TRBJ2-1 and V is TRBV28; tentatively, D is TRBD1 (7 bases). V shed 4 bases and J shed 14 bases, with 18 bases lying between them. The length of the CDR3 is 13 residues. Germline V CDR1 and CDR2: MDHEN, SYDVKM. The CDR3 loop reads CASSSGTAGGKFF. Here the CDR3 DNA reads TGTGCCAGCAGTTCCGGGACAGCGGGCGGGAAGTTCTTC.

This clone showed up just once. This rearrangement joins TRBV5-1 to TRBJ2-3; no clear D gene. The V end was cut by 3 bases, the J end by 4 bases, with 15 bases between. CDR3 size: 15 residues. The germline gives CDR1 SGHRS, CDR2 YFSETQ. CDR3 DNA sequence: TGCGCCAGCAGCTATCGCGGTACCTTAGCAGATACGCAGTATTTT. Translated, it gives CASSYRGTLADTQYF. Using reference TRBV5-1 and TRBJ2-3 for the parts outside the CDR3, the full variable domain is KAGVTQTPRYLIKTRGQQVTLSCSPISGHRSVSWYQQTPGQGLQFLFEYFSETQRNKGNFPGRFSGRQFSNSRSEMNVSTLELGDSALYLCASSYRGTLADTQYFGPGTRLTVL.

The CDR3 loop reads CASSIDGGKNIQYF. In DNA, the CDR3 is TGTGCCAGTAGTATCGACGGGGGCAAAAACATTCAGTACTTC. The chain employs TRBV19 and TRBJ2-4; TRBD2 might be the D (6 bases). Germline V gene data show CDR1 as LNHDA and CDR2 as SQIVND (reference sequence). The CDR3 contains 14 residues. Trimming removed 3 bases at V and 3 bases at J, with 9 bases between.

The chain is built from TRBV4-1 and TRBJ1-2, with a possible D match to TRBD1 (5 bases). This CDR3 is built from 15 residues. Germline CDR1 and CDR2: MGHRA and YSYEKL. Trimming took off 2 bases at V and 6 bases at J, with 16 bases between the two ends. The CDR3, as DNA: TGCGCCAGCAGCCAACCCCTGGCAGGGTGGAATGGCTACACCTTC. Translation gives CASSQPLAGWNGYTF.

This clone showed up just once. The J gene is TRBJ1-2, the V gene TRBV19, with no clear D. The germline V and J ends were trimmed by 5 bases and 6 bases, with 7 bases remaining between them. Germline values: CDR1 LNHDA, CDR2 SQIVND (reference sequence). The CDR3 consists of 11 residues. In nucleotides, the CDR3 is TGTGCCAGTAGTGTCGCGGATGGCTACACCTTC. Its protein is CASSVADGYTF.

This chain connects TRBV7-2 to TRBJ1-2, with 8 bases aligning to TRBD1. Germline lookup yields CDR1 SGHTA and CDR2 FQGNSA. V was pared by 3 bases and J by 5 bases, with 14 bases of the junction left unmatched. The CDR3 covers 17 residues. The CDR3 region is CASSFTRQGKRIYGYTF. CDR3 coding DNA: TGTGCCAGCAGCTTCACCCGACAGGGGAAACGTATTTATGGCTACACCTTC.

The chain carries TRBV19 and TRBJ1-4; no definite D call. The germline CDR1 and CDR2 sequences are LNHDA and SQIVND (reference sequence). This CDR3 region has 15 residues. The germline V and J ends were trimmed by 1 base and 5 bases, with 11 bases remaining between them. The DNA of the CDR3 is TGTGCCAGTAGTATAGTACCCGGCGGGAATGAAAAACTGTTTTTT. Its translation is CASSIVPGGNEKLFF.

This clone was seen just once. J is TRBJ1-1 and V is TRBV6-2 or TRBV6-3; 8 bases match TRBD1. Germline V gives CDR1 MNHEY, CDR2 SVGEGT. Trimming took 6 bases from V and 0 from J; bases not matched to a gene: 9. The CDR3 spans 16 residues. The CDR3: CASSRGTGVMNTEAFF. Here the CDR3 DNA reads TGTGCCAGCAGCAGAGGGACAGGAGTAATGAACACTGAAGCTTTCTTT.

A single count supports this clone. The chain joins TRBV5-1 to TRBJ1-1; the match to TRBD1 covers 9 bases. Germline-derived CDR1 and CDR2 are SGHRS and YFSETQ. The CDR3 has 13 amino acids. V was clipped by 7 bases and J by 1 base; unmatched bases: 2. The CDR3 loop reads CASLGQGNTEAFF. The DNA for the CDR3 is TGCGCCAGCCTGGGACAGGGGAACACTGAAGCTTTCTTT.

The rearrangement joins TRBV7-2 to TRBJ2-4; 7 nucleotides line up with TRBD1. CDR3 length equals 19 residues. Germline V gene sequence: CDR1 SGHTA, CDR2 FQGNSA. J gave up 0 bases and V 4 bases, and 15 bases lay outside the gene matches. CDR3 nucleotide sequence: TGTGCCAGCAGCTCGACACAGGGGTCCTCTCCCAGAGCCAAAAACATTCAGTACTTC. Amino acid sequence: CASSSTQGSSPRAKNIQYF.

CDR3 bases: TGTGCCAGCAGGGCAGGGGGCTACGAGCAGTACTTC. Translation gives CASRAGGYEQYF. The rearrangement uses TRBV6-6 and TRBJ2-7, with 7 bases identical to TRBD1. This CDR3 is built from 12 residues. Germline V CDR1 and CDR2: MNHNY, SVGAGI (reference sequence). Unmatched junction bases numbered 2, after V lost 6 bases and J lost 3 bases.

The chain uses TRBV4-1 and TRBJ1-2, with D possibly being TRBD1 (5 bases). V shed 1 base and J shed 0 bases, with 15 bases lying between them. The CDR3 extends over 17 amino acids. Germline V CDR1 and CDR2: MGHRA, YSYEKL. In nucleotides, the CDR3 is TGCGCCAGCAGCCAAGTCGGCCCAGGGAACACTAACTATGGCTACACCTTC. Translating it yields CASSQVGPGNTNYGYTF.

This clone was found a few times. The chain joins TRBV7-9 to TRBJ1-4, with 8 bases matching TRBD1. J gave up 5 bases and V 4 bases, and 6 bases lay outside the gene matches. The germline gives CDR1 SEHNR, CDR2 FQNEAQ (reference sequence). The CDR3 length is 15 residues. The CDR3 region is CASSSLRDRNEKLFF. The CDR3 bases are TGTGCCAGCAGCTCTTTAAGGGACAGGAATGAAAAACTGTTTTTT.

The chain joins TRBV5-1 to TRBJ1-2; no definite D call. Per the germline V gene, CDR1 is SGHRS and CDR2 is YFSETQ. Trimming stripped 0 bases from V and 8 bases from J, with 14 bases between. This CDR3 is 14 amino acids long. The CDR3 spells CASSLGSTLGGYTF. The CDR3 DNA follows: TGCGCCAGCAGCTTGGGGTCGACGCTCGGGGGCTACACCTTC. Drawing the rest from reference TRBV5-1 and TRBJ1-2, the complete variable domain is KAGVTQTPRYLIKTRGQQVTLSCSPISGHRSVSWYQQTPGQGLQFLFEYFSETQRNKGNFPGRFSGRQFSNSRSEMNVSTLELGDSALYLCASSLGSTLGGYTFGSGTRLTVV.